The source of this T cell receptor (beta chain) is a study of T cell responses to AZD1222 COVID-19 vaccine. Across the whole study: Combined were second doses at about 4 or about 12 weeks.

V trimming: 3 bases; J trimming: 7 bases; junction bases outside the gene matches: 7. The CDR3 loop spans 15 amino acids. The germline V gene has CDR1 ENHRY and CDR2 SYGVKD. Some clones are missing from TCRdb's copy, which holds only in-frame ones; the method was immunoSEQ multiplex PCR. The sample carries 120,000 to 150,000 clones, under 95% recorded once. This clonotype originated in an adult in good health. This chain links TRBV10-3 with TRBJ2-7; 12 bases fit TRBD1. Sequencing used peripheral blood, obtained on day 0 of AZD1222 vaccination. CDR3 coding DNA: TGTGCCATCAGTGAATCGGGACAGGGGGCTCGGGAGCAGTACTTC. It codes for CAISESGQGAREQYF.